Described below is a single T cell receptor (beta chain) sequence and its context. This sample was included in a study of blood T cell repertoires in COVID-19. In the study overall: The United States, Italy and Spain provided the acute and convalescent COVID-19 samples.

The CDR3 is made up of 13 amino acids. In germline, CDR1 is MNHEY, CDR2 SVGAGI. The junction had 10 bases not matched to a gene; V was cut back by 10 bases and J by 7 bases. This table comes from immunoSEQ multiplex PCR, and its TCRdb copy is limited to in-frame clones, with some not included. The repertoire holds about 89,000 clones, about 80% seen once, with about a fifth in the top ten. The V call is TRBV6-5, the J call TRBJ1-2; TRBD1 matches at 9 bases. The source material was peripheral blood. The sequence derives from an elderly woman with acute or convalescent COVID-19. CDR3 DNA sequence: TGTGCCACCATGGACAGGGGTGATAGTGGCTACACCTTC. Amino acids: CATMDRGDSGYTF.